This T cell receptor (beta chain) stems from a study of vaccination and CD4 T cells after COVID-19. Study details: Six male and four female convalescents took part, two of them Hispanic. Every culture used as a control got a CEFX pool, an HIV-1 Nef pool, or no peptide. The stimulating agents, overlapping spike peptides, came from SARS-CoV-2, HCoV-NL63, HCoV-OC43 and HCoV-229E.

This clonotype was counted a few times. Its antigen is still unknown. Oncomine TCR Beta short-read sequencing was applied to DNA from cultured CD4+ T cells. TCRdb re-analysed the PCR reads in MiXCR, keeping a single row per CDR3 protein. The table shows thousands of distinct CDR3 sequences, with roughly 17% occurring only once. Study-wide findings and caveats: A nonsignificant rise from roughly 21 to 40 was seen in the median number of SARS-CoV-2-reactive clonotypes.

Stated treatment: approximately 10-day PBMC culture with coronavirus spike peptide pools or control peptides (ViraFEST assay). Trimming cost V 1 base and J 3 bases; bases outside gene matches: 2. This CDR3 spans 15 amino acids. CDR1 and CDR2 (germline): SGHTA, FQGNSA. This sequence was found in a human donor who had recovered from COVID-19. The chain links TRBV7-2 to TRBJ2-1, with 8 bases matching TRBD2. Sequencing was done on a sample of CD4+ T cells from blood, cultured in vitro. DNA of the CDR3: TGTGCCAGCAGCTTAGACGGGGGGGACTACAATGAGCAGTTCTTC. Amino acid sequence: CASSLDGGDYNEQFF.